This T cell receptor beta chain originates from a study of blood T cell repertoires in COVID-19. Under the authors' procedure: From reference gene primer amplification, estimates of nucleated cell counts were derived. TCRdb keeps only in-frame clones here, not all; method: immunoSEQ multiplex PCR. The DNA gave D and trimming, while V, J and clone size come from that table. The table lists roughly 86,000 clones, around 86% of them singletons. The sequencing sample was made of peripheral blood. The source is a man aged 50 to 59 with active or convalescent COVID-19.

The DNA of the CDR3 is TGTGCCATCAGTGATGTACAGTCCTACGAGCAGTACTTC. Protein sequence: CAISDVQSYEQYF. The rearrangement joins TRBV10-3 to TRBJ2-7; D is unresolved. The germline V gene encodes CDR1 ENHRY and CDR2 SYGVKD. CDR3 size: 13 residues. Trimming cost V 3 bases and J 1 base, with 7 bases left between them.